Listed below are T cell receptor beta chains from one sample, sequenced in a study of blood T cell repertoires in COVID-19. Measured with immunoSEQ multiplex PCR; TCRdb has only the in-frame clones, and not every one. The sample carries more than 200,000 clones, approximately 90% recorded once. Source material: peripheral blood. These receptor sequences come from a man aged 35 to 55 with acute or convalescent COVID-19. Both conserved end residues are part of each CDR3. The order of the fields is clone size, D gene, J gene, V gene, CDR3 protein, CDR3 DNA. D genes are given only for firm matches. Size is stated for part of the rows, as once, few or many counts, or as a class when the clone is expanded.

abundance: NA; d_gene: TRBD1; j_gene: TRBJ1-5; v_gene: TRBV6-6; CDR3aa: CASSWDRRNQPQHF; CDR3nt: TGTGCCAGCAGCTGGGACAGGAGGAATCAGCCCCAGCATTTT
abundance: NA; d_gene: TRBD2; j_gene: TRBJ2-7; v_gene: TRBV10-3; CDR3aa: CATQTSTDEQYF; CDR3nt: TGTGCCACGCAGACTAGCACCGACGAGCAGTACTTC
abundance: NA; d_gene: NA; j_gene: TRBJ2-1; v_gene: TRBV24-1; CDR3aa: CATSDLHGAWSSYNEQFF; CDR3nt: TGTGCCACCAGTGATTTGCATGGGGCATGGAGCTCCTACAATGAGCAGTTCTTC
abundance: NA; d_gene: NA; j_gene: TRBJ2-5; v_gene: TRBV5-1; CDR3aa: CASSSRDGGETQYF; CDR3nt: TGCGCCAGCAGCTCGCGGGACGGTGGAGAGACCCAGTACTTC
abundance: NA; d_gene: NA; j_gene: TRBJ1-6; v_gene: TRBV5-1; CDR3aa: CASSLVWGLDNSPLHF; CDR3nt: TGCGCCAGCAGCTTGGTGTGGGGGCTAGATAATTCACCCCTCCACTTT
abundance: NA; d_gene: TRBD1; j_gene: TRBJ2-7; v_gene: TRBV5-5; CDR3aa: CASSLWQGAYEQYF; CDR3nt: TGTGCCAGCAGCTTATGGCAGGGGGCCTACGAGCAGTACTTC
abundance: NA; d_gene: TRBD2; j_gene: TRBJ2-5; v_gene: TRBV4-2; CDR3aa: CASSQGLAGGSETQYF; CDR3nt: TGTGCCAGCAGCCAAGGACTAGCGGGGGGTTCTGAGACCCAGTACTTC
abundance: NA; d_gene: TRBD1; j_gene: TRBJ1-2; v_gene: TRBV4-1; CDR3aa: CASSHTTGGAREGYTF; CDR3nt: TGCGCCAGCAGCCATACGACAGGGGGCGCGAGGGAGGGCTACACCTTC
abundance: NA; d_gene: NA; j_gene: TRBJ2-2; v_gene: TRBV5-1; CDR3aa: CASSFSDTGELFF; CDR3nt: TGCGCCAGCAGCTTTAGTGACACCGGGGAGCTGTTTTTT
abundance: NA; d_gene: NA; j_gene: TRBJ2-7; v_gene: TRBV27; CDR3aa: CASTRTGSEYYEQYF; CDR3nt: TGTGCCAGCACGAGGACGGGGTCAGAGTACTACGAGCAGTACTTC
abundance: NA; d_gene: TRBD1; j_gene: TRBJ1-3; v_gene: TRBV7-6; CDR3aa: CASSLGDSNSGNTIYF; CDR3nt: TGTGCCAGCAGCTTAGGGGACAGCAACTCTGGAAACACCATATATTTT
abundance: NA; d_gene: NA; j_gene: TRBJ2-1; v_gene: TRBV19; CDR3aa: CASSILGGEYNEQFF; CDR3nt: TGTGCCAGTAGTATACTTGGCGGGGAGTACAATGAGCAGTTCTTC
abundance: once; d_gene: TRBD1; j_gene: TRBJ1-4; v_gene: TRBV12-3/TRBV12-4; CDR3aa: CASSWGQAGKLFF; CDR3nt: TGTGCCAGCAGTTGGGGACAGGCCGGAAAACTGTTTTTT
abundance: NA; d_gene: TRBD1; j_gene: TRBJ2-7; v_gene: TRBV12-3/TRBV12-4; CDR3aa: CASRGTGRYEQYF; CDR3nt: TGTGCCAGCAGGGGGACAGGACGTTACGAGCAGTACTTC
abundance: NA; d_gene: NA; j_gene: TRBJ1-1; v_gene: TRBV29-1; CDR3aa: CSVDEGGTEAFF; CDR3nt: TGCAGCGTTGATGAGGGAGGCACTGAAGCTTTCTTT
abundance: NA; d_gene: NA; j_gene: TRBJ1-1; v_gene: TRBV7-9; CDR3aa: CASSSETPGQPNTEAFF; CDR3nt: TGTGCCAGCAGCTCAGAAACCCCCGGACAGCCGAACACTGAAGCTTTCTTT
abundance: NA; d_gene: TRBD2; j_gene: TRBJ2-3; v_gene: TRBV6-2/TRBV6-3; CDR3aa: CASSYSTGREWVPTDTQYF; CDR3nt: TGTGCCAGCAGTTACTCCACCGGGCGGGAGTGGGTCCCAACAGATACGCAGTATTTT
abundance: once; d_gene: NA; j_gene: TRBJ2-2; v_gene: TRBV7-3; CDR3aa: CASSPRGAGINTGELFF; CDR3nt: TGTGCCAGCAGCCCCCGAGGGGCGGGGATTAACACCGGGGAGCTGTTTTTT
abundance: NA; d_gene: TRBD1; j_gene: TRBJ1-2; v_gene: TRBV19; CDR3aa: CASSWRGPGYGYTF; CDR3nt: TGTGCCAGTAGCTGGAGGGGGCCGGGCTATGGCTACACCTTC
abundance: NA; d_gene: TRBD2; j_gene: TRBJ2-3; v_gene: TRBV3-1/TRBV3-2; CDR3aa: CASSRKLAGAQIDTQYF; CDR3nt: TGTGCCAGCAGTAGGAAACTAGCGGGGGCCCAGATAGATACGCAGTATTTT
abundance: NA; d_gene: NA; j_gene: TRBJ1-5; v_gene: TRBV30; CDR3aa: CAWSVQGDQPQHF; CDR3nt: TGTGCCTGGAGTGTACAAGGGGATCAGCCCCAGCATTTT
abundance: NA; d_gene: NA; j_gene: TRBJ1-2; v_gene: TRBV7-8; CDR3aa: CASSFARGHYGYTF; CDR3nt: TGTGCCAGCAGCTTCGCCAGGGGCCACTATGGCTACACCTTC
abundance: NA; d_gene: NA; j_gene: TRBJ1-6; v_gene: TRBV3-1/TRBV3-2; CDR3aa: CASSQDGNRNNSPLHF; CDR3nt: TGTGCCAGCAGCCAAGACGGGAACAGAAATAATTCACCCCTCCACTTT
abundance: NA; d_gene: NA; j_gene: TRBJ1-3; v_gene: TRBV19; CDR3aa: CASTGGEAGNTIYF; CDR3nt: TGTGCCAGTACGGGAGGGGAGGCTGGAAACACCATATATTTT
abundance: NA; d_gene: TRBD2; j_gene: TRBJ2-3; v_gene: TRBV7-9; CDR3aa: CASSLGVAGVTDTQYF; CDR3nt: TGTGCCAGCAGCTTAGGGGTAGCGGGGGTCACAGATACGCAGTATTTT
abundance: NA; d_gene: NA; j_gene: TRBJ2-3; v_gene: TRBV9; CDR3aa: CASSVEGGRRDTQYF; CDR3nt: TGTGCCAGCAGCGTAGAAGGAGGGAGGCGAGATACGCAGTATTTT
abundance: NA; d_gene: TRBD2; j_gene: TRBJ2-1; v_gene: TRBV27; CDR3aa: CASRTGTSGYNEQFF; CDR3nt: TGTGCCAGCAGAACCGGGACTAGCGGTTACAATGAGCAGTTCTTC